What follows is one T cell receptor beta chain and its context. This clone was observed a handful of times. Its antigen is unknown. Nothing much larger sits one base from this clone, and base qualities are not available. Each donor gave one peripheral blood draw, about 110 mL on average, collected into heparinised tubes. A BD FACSAria II and a panel including CD45RO, CCR7, CD25, CD127, CD95 and CD27 were used to sort naive, central memory, regulatory and stem cell-like memory CD4+ T cells. Every sorted population had a purity above 98%. Right away, PBMCs were isolated by Lymphoprep density gradient centrifugation and were stained directly, with no culture step. So that batch effects would be minimized, each experiment stained and sorted samples in pairs, pairing one healthy donor with one patient. The sample is drawn from a study of beta chain features in type 1 diabetes (dated 2018 in TCRdb). In the study overall: No differences in mean age, gender distribution, total cell number or subset yield were found between patients and healthy donors. In the study, TCRB repertoires of sorted circulating CD4+ T cell subsets from recently diagnosed type 1 diabetes patients were compared with those of matched healthy donors. A total of 85 million to 140 million sorted cells were examined across all samples, and a strong correlation was observed between cell number per subset and RNA yield. Naive and central memory subsets were obtained from all 30 or so donors, but regulatory and stem cell-like memory subsets were isolated from only 8 patients and 8 healthy donors. Study-wide conclusions, independent of this receptor: PCR may preferentially amplify shorter templates, but because patient and control samples were amplified and corrected together, any resulting skew would affect both groups equally. At VDJ recombination sites, type 1 diabetes patients had fewer insertions and more deleted nucleotides, which implies abnormalities in thymic rearrangement. Because cDNA was sequenced instead of genomic DNA, activated cells with high expression could be over-represented, although the groups did not differ in activation or CD3 levels. HLA sub-analyses involved small numbers of individuals, so any influence of HLA type on TCRB rearrangement remained unresolved. The naive, central memory and regulatory TCRB repertoires appeared to resemble one another more closely among patients than among healthy donors. In all four CD4+ subsets, TCRB CDR3 length was moderately but significantly shorter in type 1 diabetes patients.

The entire amount of isolated RNA was reverse transcribed using the High Capacity cDNA Reverse Transcription Kit, so the sequenced TCRB transcripts were expressed ones. Naive, central memory and regulatory T cell samples underwent deep immunoSEQ sequencing, averaging roughly 3.5 million total reads per sample. Sorted cells were lysed in RLT buffer and RNA was extracted with DNase-treated RNeasy Micro or Mini kits, depending on cell number. To prevent cross-contamination, every cell subset was processed on its own, while patient and healthy donor samples were processed together. TCRB sequences were amplified from cDNA with the immunoSEQ multiplex PCR, producing 87-bp fragments spanning the CDR3 region. Sequencing of the amplicons was done on the Illumina HiSeq platform. The authors' pipeline ran thus. Synthetic template baselines were used to correct PCR bias computationally, reads within Hamming distance 2 were collapsed together, and singletons that could not be merged were discarded. Reads were aligned against IMGT to assign V, D and J genes, CDR3 length and insertions or deletions at six rearrangement sites. Within each subset, clonotype counts were normalized to sorted cell number, after which true diversity and Gini coefficients were computed with the tcR R package. The overlap coefficient, calculated on TCRB nucleotide sequences, was used to quantify repertoire sharing. This immuneACCESS table, as held by TCRdb, lists in-frame sequences with V and J called but not all clones. Of the missing ones, under half trace to an unresolved V gene in checked studies; the others have no known cause. The V and J calls and the clone size are those of that table, but D and trimming were determined from the DNA. The sample profile shows a few hundred thousand clones; roughly a tenth of them were found once. The ten biggest clones cover approximately 0.6% of the sample.

From a lookup of the germline V gene, CDR1 and CDR2 are MGHRA and YSYEKL. V and J are trimmed by 0 bases and 3 bases, and the gene matches miss 8 bases of the junction. The CDR3 starts with the cysteine, ends with the phenylalanine, and has 17 residues. Of the read, only the CDR3 DNA is kept; its 51 bases are in frame from base 1. The receptor comes from a man between 25 and 39 years old with type 1 diabetes. Recombination linked TRBV4-1 to TRBJ2-5; TRBD2 matches 9 bases in the middle. Source material: central memory CD4+ T cells from blood. The nucleotide sequence is given as TGCGCCAGCAGCCAAGAACTGGCGGGAGGGCTGGAAGAGACCCAGTACTTC. This gives the protein CASSQELAGGLEETQYF.